This entry lists 6 T cell receptor beta chains sequenced from one sample in a study of cytomegalovirus exposure and HLA in healthy donors. Assay used: immunoSEQ multiplex PCR; TCRdb lists only in-frame clones, some missing. The sample shows 90,000 to 150,000 clones, 88% of them seen only once. Sequencing input: PBMCs. The receptors here all came from a man between 18 and 35 years old in good health and CMV-seronegative.

The CDR3, as DNA: TGCGCCAGCAGCAGGCTATTGAGGGACACTGAAGCTTTCTTT. Protein product: CASSRLLRDTEAFF. The rearrangement uses TRBV5-1 and TRBJ1-1; D gene uncertain. The V end was cut by 4 bases, the J end by 3 bases, with 13 bases between. The V gene's germline CDR1 is SGHRS and CDR2 YFSETQ. There are 14 residues in the CDR3.

The V gene is TRBV11-3, the J gene TRBJ2-5; TRBD1 matches at 7 bases. Germline V CDR1 and CDR2: SGHNT, YENEEA. The CDR3 covers 15 residues. Trimming removed 1 base from V and 5 bases from J; junction bases left unmatched: 7. CDR3 loop: CASSLGQGKPETQYF. Here the CDR3 DNA reads TGTGCCAGCAGCTTAGGACAGGGAAAGCCGGAGACCCAGTACTTC.

This chain joins TRBV11-3 and TRBJ2-1, with 10 nucleotides matching TRBD1. Germline CDR1 and CDR2: SGHNT and YENEEA. V lost 4 bases to trimming and J lost 8 bases; unmatched junction nucleotides: 8. This CDR3 region has 15 residues. CDR3 loop: CASSSLTGGMDEQFF. In nucleotides, the CDR3 is TGTGCCAGCAGCTCGCTGACAGGGGGCATGGATGAGCAGTTCTTC.

CDR3 coding DNA: TGTGCCAGCTCACCAGGGACAGGGTCAGATACGCAGTATTTT. It encodes CASSPGTGSDTQYF. The V call is TRBV18, the J call TRBJ2-3; the match to TRBD1 covers 9 bases. This CDR3 contains 14 residues. Trimming at V came to 2 bases and at J to 4 bases, leaving 1 base not matched to a gene. Germline CDR1 KGHSH, CDR2 LQKENI.

This clone has a handful of counts. This rearrangement joins TRBV9 to TRBJ1-5; D may be TRBD1 (5 bases). CDR3 length equals 15 residues. The V gene's germline CDR1 is SGDLS and CDR2 YYNGEE. The V gene lost 3 bases and the J gene lost 0 bases, with 10 bases spanning the gap. CDR3 in amino acids: CASSETGNSNQPQHF. CDR3 nucleotide sequence: TGTGCCAGCAGCGAAACAGGAAATAGCAATCAGCCCCAGCATTTT.

This rearrangement joins TRBV27 to TRBJ1-5; weak D call: TRBD1 (5 bases). The CDR3 consists of 14 residues. Germline V CDR1 and CDR2: MNHEY, SMNVEV (reference sequence). V shed 6 bases and J shed 0 bases, with 9 bases lying between them. DNA of the CDR3: TGTGCCAGCAGGCGGGGCACTAGCAATCAGCCCCAGCATTTT. Protein: CASRRGTSNQPQHF.